Listed below are T cell receptor beta chains from one sample, sequenced in a study of blood T cell repertoires in COVID-19. Libraries were prepared by immunoSEQ multiplex PCR; TCRdb keeps only in-frame clonotypes and omits some of them. The sample holds over 150,000 clones, more than 85% seen once. Sequenced input: peripheral blood. These receptors originate from a man in his fifties with acute or convalescent COVID-19. The CDR3 runs from the conserved cysteine through the conserved F or W. A D gene is named only where the DNA matches it firmly. A row's size may be missing; if present it is once, few, many or a size class.

-	TRBV2	-	TRBJ2-2	TGTGCCAGCCGCCCTGCGGGGAACACCGGGGAGCTGTTTTTT	CASRPAGNTGELFF
TRBD2	TRBV4-1	-	TRBJ2-7	TGCGCCAGCAGCCAAGGTTCTAGCGGCTACGAGCAGTACTTC	CASSQGSSGYEQYF
-	TRBV30	-	TRBJ2-1	TGTGCCTGGAGCGCCCTGAGGGTCGGGGAGCAGTTCTTC	CAWSALRVGEQFF
TRBD1	TRBV28	once	TRBJ1-6	TGTGCCACCATAAAATCGGGACAGGGGCATTCACCCCTCCACTTT	CATIKSGQGHSPLHF
-	TRBV4-3	-	TRBJ1-3	TGCGCCAGCAGCCCCATCTCTGGAAACACCATATATTTT	CASSPISGNTIYF
TRBD2	TRBV7-3	once	TRBJ2-3	TGTGCCAGCAGCTTAACGGGATTGGCTAGCGGGGGGCAGGATACGCAGTATTTT	CASSLTGLASGGQDTQYF
TRBD1	TRBV6-5	once	TRBJ1-2	TGTGCCAGCAGTTTACAGGGGAACTATGGCTACACCTTC	CASSLQGNYGYTF
TRBD1	TRBV27	-	TRBJ1-5	TGTGCCAGCAGCAAGCTCCCGGGACAGGGCAATCAGCCCCAGCATTTT	CASSKLPGQGNQPQHF
-	TRBV19	-	TRBJ1-5	TGTGCCAGTAGTACGGTTGCCCCTAGTGCCTATAGCAATCAGCCCCAGCATTTT	CASSTVAPSAYSNQPQHF
TRBD1	TRBV25-1	-	TRBJ2-3	TGTGCCAGCAGTGCAGGGGGCAGGCGAGCAGATACGCAGTATTTT	CASSAGGRRADTQYF
TRBD1	TRBV12-5	-	TRBJ2-5	TGTGCTAGTGCCGTGGGGGCAGGGGGCAGCGAGACCCAGTACTTC	CASAVGAGGSETQYF
-	TRBV20-1	-	TRBJ1-5	TGCAGTGCTAGTAAGCCGGGGGACCAGCCCCAGCATTTT	CSASKPGDQPQHF
-	TRBV19	-	TRBJ1-1	-	CASSIPVLGGTTEAFF
TRBD1	TRBV7-9	-	TRBJ2-2	TGTGCCAGCAGCTGGTTCGGGACAGGGACCACCGGGGAGCTGTTTTTT	CASSWFGTGTTGELFF
TRBD2	TRBV7-8	-	TRBJ2-3	TGTGCCAGCAGCTTAGCCGAGGGGCGGGAGGCAGATACGCAGTATTTT	CASSLAEGREADTQYF
-	TRBV7-9	-	TRBJ1-5	TGTGCCAGCAGCCTCAGTAATCAGCCCCAGCATTTT	CASSLSNQPQHF
-	TRBV27	-	TRBJ1-2	TGTGCCAGCTCCGACAGCTATGGCTACACCTTC	CASSDSYGYTF
-	TRBV9	once	TRBJ1-2	TGTGCCAGCAGCGTAGCTCTTGGGGGCTCAAGCTACACCTTC	CASSVALGGSSYTF
-	TRBV9	-	TRBJ2-5	TGTGCCAGCAGCGTAGGGGCGGGGTTACAAGAGACCCAGTACTTC	CASSVGAGLQETQYF
TRBD1	TRBV27	once	TRBJ1-4	TGTGCCAGCAGTTTATTATCGGGACAGGGGAATGAAAAACTGTTTTTT	CASSLLSGQGNEKLFF
TRBD2	TRBV15	once	TRBJ2-2	TGTGCCAGTCTAGCGGGAGATCGAACCGGGGAGCTGTTTTTT	CASLAGDRTGELFF
TRBD1	TRBV11-2	-	TRBJ2-3	TGTGCCAGCAGCTTAGGCCAGACAGGGTGGGGGACAGATACGCAGTATTTT	CASSLGQTGWGTDTQYF
TRBD1	TRBV28	-	TRBJ1-1	TGTGCCAGCAGAGCCGGGACAGGGTACACTGAAGCTTTCTTT	CASRAGTGYTEAFF